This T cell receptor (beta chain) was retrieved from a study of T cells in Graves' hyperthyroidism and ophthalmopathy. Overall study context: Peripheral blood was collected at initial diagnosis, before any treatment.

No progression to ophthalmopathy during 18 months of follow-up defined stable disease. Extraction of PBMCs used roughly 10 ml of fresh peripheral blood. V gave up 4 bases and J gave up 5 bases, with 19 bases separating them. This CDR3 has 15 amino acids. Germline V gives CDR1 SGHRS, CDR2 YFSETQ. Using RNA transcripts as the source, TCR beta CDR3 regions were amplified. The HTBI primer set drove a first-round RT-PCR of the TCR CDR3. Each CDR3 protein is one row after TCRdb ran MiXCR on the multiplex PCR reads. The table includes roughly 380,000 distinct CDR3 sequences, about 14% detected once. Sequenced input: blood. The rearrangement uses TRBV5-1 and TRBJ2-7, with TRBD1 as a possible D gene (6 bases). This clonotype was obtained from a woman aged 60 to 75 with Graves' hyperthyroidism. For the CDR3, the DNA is TGCGCCAGCAGCCAAACTCTAGGGGGAGCACACGAGCAGTACTTC. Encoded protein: CASSQTLGGAHEQYF.